The next 9 T cell receptor beta chains were all read from a single sample in a study of a mutant IDH1 vaccine in newly diagnosed glioma. What these receptors recognize is not known. The method was immunoSEQ multiplex PCR; TCRdb's version includes in-frame clones alone and lacks a portion of them. The repertoire holds more than 25,000 clones, with roughly 88% as singletons. Time point here: week 23, last vaccination. It was 300 ug of mutant IDH1 20-mer peptide that made up each vaccine dose, given with topical imiquimod. Source: PBMCs, taken from a glioma patient whose treatment included an IDH1 peptide vaccine. The source is a middle-aged man with glioma.

The CDR3 region is CASSDGDRPTGELFF. The CDR3 DNA reads TGTGCCAGCAGTGACGGGGACAGGCCCACCGGGGAGCTGTTTTTT. This rearrangement joins TRBV2 to TRBJ2-2, with TRBD1 matching 8 bases. The CDR3 covers 15 residues. J gave up 4 bases and V 3 bases, and 4 bases lay outside the gene matches. The germline gives CDR1 SNHLY, CDR2 FYNNEI.

This chain connects TRBV2 to TRBJ2-5; D not certain. Trimming cost V 5 bases and J 1 base, with 11 bases left between them. The V gene's germline CDR1 is SNHLY and CDR2 FYNNEI. The CDR3 runs 14 residues. DNA for the CDR3: TGTGCCAGCAGTTCGAACGGTGCCCAAGAGACCCAGTACTTC. Its protein is CASSSNGAQETQYF.

The chain couples TRBV16 to TRBJ1-2; no clear D. The CDR3 covers 16 residues. With 0 bases removed from V and 1 base from J, the gap between germline ends came to 12 bases. Germline CDR1 and CDR2: KGHSY and FQNENV. CDR3 bases: TGTGCCAGCAGCCAATCGTCAAGCGAGATTAACTATGGCTACACCTTC. Translating it yields CASSQSSSEINYGYTF.

This rearrangement joins TRBV19 to TRBJ1-1; 7 bases agree with TRBD1. The CDR3 loop spans 11 amino acids. Germline CDR1 is LNHDA and CDR2 is SQIVND (reference sequence). The junction had 1 base not matched to a gene; V was cut back by 7 bases and J by 5 bases. CDR3 DNA: TGTGCCAGTAAACAGGGGACTGAAGCTTTCTTT. Residues: CASKQGTEAFF.

The chain couples TRBV18 to TRBJ2-1, with D perhaps TRBD1 (6 bases). CDR1 and CDR2 from the germline V gene are KGHSH and LQKENI. CDR3 size: 13 residues. The V and J ends lost 2 bases and 5 bases respectively, with 7 bases between them. The CDR3 sequence is CASSPRQDNEQFF. CDR3 coding DNA: TGTGCCAGCTCACCAAGACAGGACAATGAGCAGTTCTTC.

A single count supports this clone. The V call is TRBV30, the J call TRBJ1-1, with D hard to call. Per the germline V gene, CDR1 is GTSNPN and CDR2 is SVGIG (reference sequence). The CDR3 totals 14 residues. V was clipped by 3 bases and J by 1 base, with 12 bases between them. The CDR3 spells CAWSRRRWNTEAFF. CDR3 bases: TGTGCCTGGAGCCGCCGCCGTTGGAACACTGAAGCTTTCTTT. Variable domain in full (rest from reference TRBV30 and TRBJ1-1): SQTIHQWPATLVQPVGSPLSLECTVEGTSNPNLYWYRQAAGRGLQLLFYSVGIGQISSEVPQNLSASRPQDRQFILSSKKLLLSDSGFYLCAWSRRRWNTEAFFGQGTRLTVV.

The rearrangement links TRBV28 to TRBJ1-4; D remains ambiguous. Germline lookup yields CDR1 MDHEN and CDR2 SYDVKM. The ends were cut back, 8 bases at V and 3 bases at J, with 22 bases in the middle. The CDR3 runs 17 residues. CDR3 sequence: CASHGEPLKWANEKLFF. In DNA form, the CDR3 reads TGTGCCAGCCATGGCGAGCCCCTTAAGTGGGCTAATGAAAAACTGTTTTTT.

This clone showed up just once. J is TRBJ2-3 and V is TRBV7-2; D assignment may be TRBD1 or TRBD2 (5 bases each). This CDR3 is 15 amino acids long. V lost 5 bases to trimming and J lost 6 bases, with 18 bases between them. Germline lookup yields CDR1 SGHTA and CDR2 FQGNSA. This chain's CDR3 is CASSLRTQRGDTQYF. CDR3 nucleotide sequence: TGTGCCAGCAGCCTCAGGACACAAAGAGGGGATACGCAGTATTTT.

This chain connects TRBV25-1 to TRBJ2-1, with a tentative D call TRBD2 (6 bases). The V end was cut by 7 bases, the J end by 12 bases, with 13 bases between. Germline values: CDR1 MGHDK, CDR2 SYGVNS. CDR3 size: 11 residues. CDR3 DNA sequence: TGTGCCAGCACCGCCGGGACTTGGCAGTTCTTC. It is translated as CASTAGTWQFF.